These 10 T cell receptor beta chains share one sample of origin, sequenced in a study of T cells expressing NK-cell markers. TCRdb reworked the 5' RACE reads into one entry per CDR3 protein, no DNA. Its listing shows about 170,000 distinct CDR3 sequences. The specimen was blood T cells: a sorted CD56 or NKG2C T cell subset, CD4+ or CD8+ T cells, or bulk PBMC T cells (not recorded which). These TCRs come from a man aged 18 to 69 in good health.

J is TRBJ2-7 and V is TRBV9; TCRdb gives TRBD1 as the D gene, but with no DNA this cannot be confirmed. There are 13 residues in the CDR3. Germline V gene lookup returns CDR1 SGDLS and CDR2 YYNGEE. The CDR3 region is CASSLTDHYEQYF. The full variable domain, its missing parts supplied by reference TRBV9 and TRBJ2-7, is DSGVTQTPKHLITATGQRVTLRCSPRSGDLSVYWYQQSLDQGLQFLIQYYNGEERAKGNILERFSAQQFPDLHSELNLSSLELGDSALYFCASSLTDHYEQYFGPGTRLTVT.

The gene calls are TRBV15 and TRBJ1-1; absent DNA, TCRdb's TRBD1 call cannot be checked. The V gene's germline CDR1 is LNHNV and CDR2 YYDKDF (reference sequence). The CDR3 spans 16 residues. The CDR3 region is CATSRGGQGWNTEAFF.

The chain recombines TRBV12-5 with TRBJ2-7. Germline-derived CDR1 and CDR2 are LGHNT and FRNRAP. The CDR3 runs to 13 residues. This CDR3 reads CASGRGEAYEQYF.

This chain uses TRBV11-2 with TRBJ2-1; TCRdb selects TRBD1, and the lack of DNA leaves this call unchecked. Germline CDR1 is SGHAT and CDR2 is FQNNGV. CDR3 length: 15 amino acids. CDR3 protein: CASNQRGGDYNEQFF.

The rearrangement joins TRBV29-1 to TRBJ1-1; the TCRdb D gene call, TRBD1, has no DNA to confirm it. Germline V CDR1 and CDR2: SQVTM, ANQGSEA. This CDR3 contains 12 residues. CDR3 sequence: CSGRQGASGAFF.

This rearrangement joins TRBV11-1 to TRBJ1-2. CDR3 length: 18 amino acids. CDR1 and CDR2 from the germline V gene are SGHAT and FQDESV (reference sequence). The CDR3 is CASSSGTASQHLPYGYTF.

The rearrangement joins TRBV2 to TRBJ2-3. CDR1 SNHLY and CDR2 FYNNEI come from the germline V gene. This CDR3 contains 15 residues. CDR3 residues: CASSEAASSTDTQYF.

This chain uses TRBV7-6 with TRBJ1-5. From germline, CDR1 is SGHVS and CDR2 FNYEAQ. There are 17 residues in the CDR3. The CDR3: CASSLEARVLSNQPQHF.

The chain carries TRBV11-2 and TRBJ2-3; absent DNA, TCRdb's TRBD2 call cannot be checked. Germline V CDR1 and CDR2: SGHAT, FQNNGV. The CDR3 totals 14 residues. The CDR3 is CASGTGASTDTQYF.

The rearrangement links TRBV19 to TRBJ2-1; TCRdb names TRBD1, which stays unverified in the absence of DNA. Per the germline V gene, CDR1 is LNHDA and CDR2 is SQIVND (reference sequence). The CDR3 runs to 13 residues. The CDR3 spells CASSMGPNNEQFF.